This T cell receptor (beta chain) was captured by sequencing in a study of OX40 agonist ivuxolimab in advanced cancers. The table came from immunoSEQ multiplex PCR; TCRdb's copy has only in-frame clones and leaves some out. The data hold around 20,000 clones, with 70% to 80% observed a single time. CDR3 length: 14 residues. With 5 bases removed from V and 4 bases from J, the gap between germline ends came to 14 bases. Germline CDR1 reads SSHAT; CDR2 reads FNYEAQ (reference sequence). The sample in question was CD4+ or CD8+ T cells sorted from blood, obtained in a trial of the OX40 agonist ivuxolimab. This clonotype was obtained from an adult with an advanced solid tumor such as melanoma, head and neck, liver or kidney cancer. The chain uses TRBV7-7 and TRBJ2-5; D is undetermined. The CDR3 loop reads CASSRKRPGETQYF. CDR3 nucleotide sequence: TGTGCCAGCAGCCGAAAGAGGCCAGGAGAGACCCAGTACTTC. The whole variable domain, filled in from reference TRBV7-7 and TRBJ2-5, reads GAGVSQSPRYKVTKRGQDVTLRCDPISSHATLYWYQQALGQGPEFLTYFNYEAQPDKSGLPSDRFSAERPEGSISTLTIQRTEQRDSAMYRCASSRKRPGETQYFGPGTRLLVL.